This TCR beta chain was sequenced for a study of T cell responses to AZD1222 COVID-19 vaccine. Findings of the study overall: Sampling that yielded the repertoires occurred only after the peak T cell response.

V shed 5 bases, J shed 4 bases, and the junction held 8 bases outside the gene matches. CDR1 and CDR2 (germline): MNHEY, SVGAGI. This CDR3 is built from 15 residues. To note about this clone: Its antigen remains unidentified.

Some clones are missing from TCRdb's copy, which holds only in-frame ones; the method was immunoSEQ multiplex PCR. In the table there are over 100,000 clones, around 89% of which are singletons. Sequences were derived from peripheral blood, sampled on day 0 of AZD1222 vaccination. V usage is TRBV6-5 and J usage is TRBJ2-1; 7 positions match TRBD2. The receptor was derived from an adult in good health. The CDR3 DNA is TGTGCCAGCAGTCCCCGGACTAGTCGTTACAATGAGCAGTTCTTC. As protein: CASSPRTSRYNEQFF.